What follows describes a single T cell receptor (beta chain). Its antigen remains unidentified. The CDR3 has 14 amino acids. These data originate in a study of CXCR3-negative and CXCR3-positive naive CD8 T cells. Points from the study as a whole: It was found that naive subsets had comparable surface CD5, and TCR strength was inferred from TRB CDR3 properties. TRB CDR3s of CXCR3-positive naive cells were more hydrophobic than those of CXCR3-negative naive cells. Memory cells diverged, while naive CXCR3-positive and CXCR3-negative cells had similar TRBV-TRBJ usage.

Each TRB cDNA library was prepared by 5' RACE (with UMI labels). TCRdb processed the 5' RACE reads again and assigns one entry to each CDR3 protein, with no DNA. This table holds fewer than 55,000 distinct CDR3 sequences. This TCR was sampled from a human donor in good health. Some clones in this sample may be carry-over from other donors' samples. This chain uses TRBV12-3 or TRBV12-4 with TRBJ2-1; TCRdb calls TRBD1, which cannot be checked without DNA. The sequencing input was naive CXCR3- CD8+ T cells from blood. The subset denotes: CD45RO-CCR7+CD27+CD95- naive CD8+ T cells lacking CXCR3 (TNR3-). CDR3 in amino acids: CASSSTGVDNEQFF.